The following is a T cell receptor (beta chain) sequence with its context. Its target is not known. The data are from a study of cytomegalovirus exposure and HLA in healthy donors. V lost 4 bases and J lost 2, with 9 bases in between. Per germline, CDR1 SNHLY and CDR2 FYNNEI. The CDR3 spans 15 residues. This PCR relied on a set of 60 Vbeta primers and 13 Jbeta primers. Measured with immunoSEQ multiplex PCR; TCRdb has only the in-frame clones, and not every one. The table has 210,000 or so clones, over 70% seen once. Overall study results and limits: A few V segments could not be told apart, such as TRBV6-2 and TRBV6-3, and were left out.

The sequencing sample was made of PBMCs. The origin of this receptor is a boy between 2 and 10 years old in good health and CMV-seronegative. The rearrangement links TRBV2 to TRBJ1-6; no reliable D call. The CDR3: CASSVPHTYNSPLHF. The CDR3 nucleotides are TGTGCCAGCAGTGTACCCCACACCTATAATTCACCCCTCCACTTT.